These T cell receptor beta chains were read from a single sample in a study of pediatric ulcerative colitis. Libraries were prepared by immunoSEQ multiplex PCR; TCRdb keeps only in-frame clonotypes and omits some of them. The data contain fewer than 40,000 clones, 82% of them singletons. The material sequenced was blood. The receptors stem from a boy younger than 18 with severe ulcerative colitis. Both conserved end residues are part of each CDR3.

v_call	j_call	cdr3_aa
TRBV11-1	TRBJ2-1	CASSLGLYNEQFF
TRBV13	TRBJ2-7	CASSADRTGRYEQYF
TRBV12-5	TRBJ1-5	CASGLDNGNQPQHF
TRBV9	TRBJ2-3	CASSGFGRGGQDTQYF
TRBV9	TRBJ1-2	CASSVTTGGGYTF
TRBV7-6	TRBJ1-2	CASSSIGAYGYTF
TRBV10-3	TRBJ2-5	CAISDGSGGAAETQYF
TRBV6-1	TRBJ1-5	CASSVTGPQGQPQHF
TRBV7-8	TRBJ2-2	CASSPRGGPYYTGELFF
TRBV9	TRBJ1-5	CASSEGFSNQPQHF
TRBV6-6	TRBJ1-1	CASRDRRGGRTEAFF
TRBV30	TRBJ1-3	CAWAGAHTIYF
TRBV14	TRBJ1-3	CASRRTASSGNTIYF
TRBV10-2	TRBJ1-3	CASRDRGYGISGNTIYF
TRBV5-4	TRBJ1-2	CASSLLDGPNYGYTF
TRBV10-3	TRBJ2-1	CAISAGTSEFF
TRBV19	TRBJ1-1	CASSDNSVGHTEAFF
TRBV18	TRBJ2-2	CASSQWALAGRSGELFF
TRBV11-3	TRBJ1-1	CASSRGRWSTEAFF
TRBV6-1	TRBJ2-5	CASSEGGGAGETQYF
TRBV18	TRBJ1-6	CASSPLAGRGGESPLHF
TRBV7-9	TRBJ1-5	CASSYHEARTGRVQPQHF
TRBV5-4	TRBJ1-5	CASSLDSNQPQHF
TRBV13	TRBJ2-1	CASSLFTDSLPSYNEQFF
TRBV29-1	TRBJ2-7	CSVDPHGTGRTYEQYF
TRBV6-6	TRBJ2-7	CASSIEGRQYF
TRBV18	TRBJ1-1	CASSPAPGAGDGLGTEAFF
TRBV7-2	TRBJ1-4	CATSRTEGEKLFF
TRBV7-8	TRBJ2-1	CASSLTDSSYNEQFF
TRBV27	TRBJ2-1	CASSLLGPGTYNEQFF
TRBV27	TRBJ2-7	CASSPLSTTYEQYF
TRBV7-6	TRBJ2-5	CASSPKPKETQYF
TRBV27	TRBJ2-7	CASRPFTGPYEQYF
TRBV30	TRBJ2-5	CAWVRGEETQYF
TRBV11-2	TRBJ1-2	CASSLISGGQNYGYTF
TRBV5-4	TRBJ1-1	CASSRMTGERNTEAFF
TRBV5-8	TRBJ2-3	CASSHSGITDTQYF
TRBV4-3	TRBJ2-7	CASSQDDGGGTYEQYF
TRBV2	TRBJ1-6	CASSVRGLLHSPLHF
TRBV18	TRBJ1-1	CASSPTPTEAFF
TRBV7-2	TRBJ1-5	CASRVDRTNQPQHF
TRBV2	TRBJ1-1	CASSVEGIGEAFF
TRBV13	TRBJ2-7	CASSSPGRGLYEQYF
TRBV30	TRBJ2-3	CAWSVGQTFSTDTQYF
TRBV7-2	TRBJ2-2	CASSLALTSYAGELFF
TRBV5-6	TRBJ1-1	CASSLGGFGSGTEAFF
TRBV29-1	TRBJ2-7	CSVVGPDYEQYF
TRBV11-2	TRBJ1-1	CASSLNTEAFF
TRBV19	TRBJ2-3	CATSPKGKPGTDTQYF